This TCR beta chain was retrieved from a study of shared clonotypes between healthy human individuals. As for this clone: Its target is not known.

Overall study results and limits: Sequencing depth was predicted to influence how clonotypes are shared among donors.

Donation came from healthy HIV-negative adults that had no recent acute infections or vaccinations. Adult Caucasians living in Nashville, Tennessee made up all of the donors. Both subsets, CD45RA+ naive and CD45RA-negative memory, were split from the CD4+ cells. The protocol was immunoSEQ multiplex PCR, while the TCRdb copy is restricted to in-frame clones and leaves out a portion. The sample has millions of clones, approximately 90% seen once. The sequence derives from a man aged 18 to 29 in good health. The sample taken for sequencing was naive CD4+ T cells sorted from blood. Subset of the sample: CD45RA+ positively selected.

CDR3 in amino acids: CASSTKGGRKNTGELFF. CDR3 bases: TGTGCCAGTAGTACGAAGGGGGGACGGAAGAACACCGGGGAGCTGTTTTTT. The chain combines TRBV19 with TRBJ2-2; the D gene could be TRBD1 or TRBD2 (6 bases each). Per germline, CDR1 LNHDA and CDR2 SQIVND (reference sequence). The CDR3 is 17 amino acids. V was pared by 4 bases and J by 1 base, with 16 bases between.